These 20 T cell receptor beta chains came from one sample sequenced in a study of cytomegalovirus exposure and HLA in healthy donors. The PCR used 60 Vbeta and 13 Jbeta primers. Libraries were prepared by immunoSEQ multiplex PCR; TCRdb keeps only in-frame clonotypes and omits some of them. The sample holds some 200,000 clones, approximately 80% seen once. The sample was PBMCs. Receptor source: a boy aged 2-9 years in good health and CMV-seronegative.

The chain joins TRBV10-3 to TRBJ2-7; D perhaps matches TRBD2 (6 bases). V was shortened by 5 bases and J by 7 bases, with 15 bases between the two germline ends. CDR3 length: 13 residues. The germline gives CDR1 ENHRY, CDR2 SYGVKD. The CDR3 sequence is CAISRGSYVEQYF. The CDR3, as DNA: TGTGCCATCAGTCGGGGGTCCTACGTGGAGCAGTACTTC.

The chain employs TRBV5-1 and TRBJ2-7; TRBD1 matches 8 bases. The germline V gene has CDR1 SGHRS and CDR2 YFSETQ. The CDR3 loop spans 14 amino acids. V dropped 4 bases and J dropped 3; count of bases not matched to a gene: 6. CDR3 nucleotides: TGCGCCAGCAGCACCGGGACAGGAATCTACGAGCAGTACTTC. Its translation is CASSTGTGIYEQYF.

The genes are TRBV5-1 and TRBJ2-7, with D tentatively TRBD2 (6 bases). Germline lookup yields CDR1 SGHRS and CDR2 YFSETQ. The CDR3 runs to 13 residues. Trimming shortened V by 6 bases and J by 1 base, and 11 bases separated the two germline ends. CDR3 protein: CASKVAGSYEQYF. DNA of the CDR3: TGCGCCAGCAAAGTGGCGGGATCCTACGAGCAGTACTTC.

The V gene is TRBV2, the J gene TRBJ2-1; weak D call: TRBD2 (6 bases). Looked up from germline, CDR1 is SNHLY and CDR2 is FYNNEI. V dropped 7 bases and J dropped 3 bases, with 10 bases sitting between them. CDR3 size: 13 residues. The CDR3 DNA reads as TGTGCCAGCATTGGGGGGAGCTACAATGAGCAGTTCTTC. The encoded protein is CASIGGSYNEQFF.

CDR3 sequence reads: CASSVGGRDEQFF. The CDR3 region has the DNA TGTGCCAGCAGCGTAGGAGGCCGCGATGAGCAGTTCTTC. This sequence joins TRBV9 and TRBJ2-1, with unresolved D. The CDR3 runs to 13 residues. The V end lost 0 bases, the J end lost 8 bases, and 9 bases lay between the germline ends. The V gene's germline CDR1 is SGDLS and CDR2 YYNGEE.

The chain recombines TRBV19 with TRBJ1-5; 9 nucleotides align to TRBD1. This CDR3 contains 15 residues. J lost 6 bases, V lost 5 bases, and 8 bases had no gene match. The V gene's germline CDR1 is LNHDA and CDR2 SQIVND (reference sequence). As DNA, the CDR3 is TGTGCCAGTAGTTGGGGACAGGGAGGGGTTCAGCCCCAGCATTTT. Its translation: CASSWGQGGVQPQHF.

The chain combines TRBV5-1 with TRBJ2-7, with 16 bases identical to TRBD2. V dropped 4 bases and J dropped 7; count of bases not matched to a gene: 5. Germline V gene sequence: CDR1 SGHRS, CDR2 YFSETQ. The CDR3 runs to 15 residues. CDR3 sequence (DNA): TGCGCCAGCAGCCTCGGGACTAGCGGGAGGGTTGAGCAGTACTTC. Its protein product is CASSLGTSGRVEQYF.

J is TRBJ1-2 and V is TRBV5-6; D remains ambiguous. Germline CDR1 and CDR2: SGHDT and YYEEEE. V was pared by 1 base and J by 6 bases, with 4 bases between. The CDR3 contains 11 residues. DNA for the CDR3: TGTGCCAGCAGCTTGACGGATGGCTACACCTTC. Its protein product is CASSLTDGYTF.

CDR3 DNA sequence: TGCGCCAGCGGCCAGGGGCGACAGGGGCTTGGCGAAGCTTTCTTT. Protein sequence: CASGQGRQGLGEAFF. The rearrangement joins TRBV5-1 to TRBJ1-1; the match to TRBD1 covers 8 bases. The ends lost 7 bases at V and 8 bases at J; junction bases unmatched: 16. Per the germline V gene, CDR1 is SGHRS and CDR2 is YFSETQ. The CDR3 totals 15 residues.

This chain connects TRBV30 to TRBJ2-5; D ambiguous. The V and J ends lost 3 bases and 7 bases respectively, with 9 bases between them. This CDR3 comprises 11 residues. Germline CDR1 and CDR2: GTSNPN and SVGIG (reference sequence). The CDR3 DNA follows: TGTGCCTGGAGCACTCTAGGGACCCAGTACTTC. Its translation is CAWSTLGTQYF.

The chain links TRBV7-6 to TRBJ1-2; weak D call: TRBD1 (6 bases). CDR3 length: 14 amino acids. V was trimmed by 2 bases and J by 5 bases, leaving 12 bases between them. CDR1 SGHVS and CDR2 FNYEAQ come from the germline V gene. CDR3 nucleotide sequence: TGTGCCAGCAGCTTAACCCTGACAGGTTATGGCTACACCTTC. It is translated as CASSLTLTGYGYTF. The whole variable domain, filled in from reference TRBV7-6 and TRBJ1-2, reads GAGVSQSPRYKVTKRGQDVALRCDPISGHVSLYWYRQALGQGPEFLTYFNYEAQQDKSGLPNDRFSAERPEGSISTLTIQRTEQRDSAMYRCASSLTLTGYGYTFGSGTRLTVV.

To note about this clone: The sample carries other DNA sequences with the same CDR3. This rearrangement joins TRBV5-1 to TRBJ2-7; 7 bases agree with TRBD1. This CDR3 is built from 14 residues. V lost 0 bases to trimming and J lost 0 bases; unmatched junction nucleotides: 0. Germline CDR1 reads SGHRS; CDR2 reads YFSETQ. Here the CDR3 DNA reads TGCGCCAGCAGCTTGGGACAGGGCTCCTACGAGCAGTACTTC. Its protein product is CASSLGQGSYEQYF. The full variable domain, rest sourced from reference TRBV5-1 and TRBJ2-7, is KAGVTQTPRYLIKTRGQQVTLSCSPISGHRSVSWYQQTPGQGLQFLFEYFSETQRNKGNFPGRFSGRQFSNSRSEMNVSTLELGDSALYLCASSLGQGSYEQYFGPGTRLTVT.

The chain combines TRBV9 with TRBJ1-1; 9 bases line up with TRBD1. Germline CDR1 reads SGDLS; CDR2 reads YYNGEE. The CDR3 loop spans 14 amino acids. V was clipped by 4 bases and J by 4 bases; unmatched bases: 5. The CDR3, as DNA: TGTGCCAGCAGCCGAACAGGGGGCGGCACTGAAGCTTTCTTT. This sequence encodes CASSRTGGGTEAFF.

The chain links TRBV30 to TRBJ1-6; no clear D gene. This CDR3 contains 11 residues. Trimming cost V 2 bases and J 8 bases, with 4 bases left between them. The germline CDR1 and CDR2 sequences are GTSNPN and SVGIG (reference sequence). The CDR3 is CAWSTDSPLHF. The CDR3 bases are TGTGCCTGGAGTACAGATTCACCCCTCCACTTT. The whole variable domain, filled in from reference TRBV30 and TRBJ1-6, reads SQTIHQWPATLVQPVGSPLSLECTVEGTSNPNLYWYRQAAGRGLQLLFYSVGIGQISSEVPQNLSASRPQDRQFILSSKKLLLSDSGFYLCAWSTDSPLHFGNGTRLTVT.

In regard to this clone: The junction departs from the called germline gene at one end, perhaps through a read error. This chain links TRBV7-9 with TRBJ1-2; 10 nucleotides agree with TRBD1. Germline V lookup: CDR1 SEHNR, CDR2 FQNEAQ (reference sequence). The CDR3 is 16 residues long. CDR3 sequence: CSSSLGGRTGGNGYTF. The CDR3 DNA reads as TGTTCCAGCAGCTTAGGCGGTAGGACAGGGGGAAATGGCTACACCTTC. The full variable domain, rest sourced from reference TRBV7-9 and TRBJ1-2, is DTGVSQNPRHKITKRGQNVTFRCDPISEHNRLYWYRQTLGQGPEFLTYFQNEAQLEKSRLLSDRFSAERPKGSFSTLEIQRTEQGDSAMYLCSSSLGGRTGGNGYTFGSGTRLTVV.

CDR3 residues: CASSPRGILYEQYF. DNA for the CDR3: TGTGCCAGCTCACCAAGGGGGATCCTCTACGAGCAGTACTTC. The rearrangement uses TRBV18 and TRBJ2-7, with D perhaps matching TRBD1 (6 bases). Per the germline V gene, CDR1 is KGHSH and CDR2 is LQKENI. The CDR3 contains 14 residues. The germline V and J ends were trimmed by 2 bases and 3 bases, with 11 bases remaining between them.

J is TRBJ2-5 and V is TRBV29-1; the match to TRBD1 covers 9 bases. The CDR3 totals 13 residues. CDR1 is SQVTM and CDR2 is ANQGSEA in the germline V gene. The V segment lost 7 bases and the J segment 1 base; nucleotides outside the gene matches: 4. The CDR3, as DNA: TGCAGCGCCAGGGACAGGGTCCAAGAGACCCAGTACTTC. Translation gives CSARDRVQETQYF.

The chain links TRBV5-6 to TRBJ1-3; TRBD1 is a possible D gene (5 bases). The CDR3 has 18 amino acids. Germline V CDR1 and CDR2: SGHDT, YYEEEE. V was cut by 4 bases and J by 4 bases, with 24 bases left in between. The CDR3 protein is CASSHLGGGVYTGNTIYF. CDR3 in DNA: TGTGCCAGCAGCCATCTCGGTGGAGGGGTTTATACCGGAAACACCATATATTTT.

The chain uses TRBV13 and TRBJ2-5; tentative D call: TRBD1 (6 bases). The J call could be wrong; TRBJ2-7 is a better fit for the DNA end. The CDR3 runs to 17 residues. Per germline, CDR1 PRHDT and CDR2 FYEKMQ (reference sequence). The chain's CDR3 is CASSFGVMTGESYEQYF. For the CDR3, the DNA is TGTGCCAGCAGCTTCGGCGTAATGACAGGAGAATCCTACGAGCAGTACTTC.

This chain connects TRBV5-6 to TRBJ2-5; TRBD1 agrees at 8 bases. Germline-derived CDR1 and CDR2 are SGHDT and YYEEEE. V lost 4 bases to trimming and J lost 2 bases; unmatched junction nucleotides: 7. CDR3 length equals 15 residues. The CDR3 loop reads CASSDWTGPQETQYF. DNA for the CDR3: TGTGCCAGCAGCGATTGGACAGGGCCGCAAGAGACCCAGTACTTC.